This T cell receptor (beta chain) is from a study of kidney transplant recipient with SARS-CoV-2 infection. TCRdb called the reads again in MiXCR, with one record for every CDR3 protein. The repertoire holds fewer than 250,000 distinct CDR3 sequences, 25% to 30% seen once, with roughly 7% in the top ten. Material: a blood sample, obtained at baseline and on roughly day 110 from a kidney transplant recipient. The receptor comes from a male patient aged 30 to 39 who had COVID-19 and was a kidney transplant recipient. The graft donor may have given rise to some T cells.

CDR3 sequence (DNA): TGTGCCACCAGTGAGGACCACGGGGGAGTCAGAGGGGCCGGGGAGCTGTTTTTT. As protein: CATSEDHGGVRGAGELFF. The chain links TRBV24-1 to TRBJ2-2, with a possible D match to TRBD2 (6 bases). This CDR3 has 18 amino acids. V lost 4 bases and J lost 6, with 23 bases in between. Germline CDR1 is KGHDR and CDR2 is SFDVKD.